The 29 T cell receptor beta chains in this list originate from one sample, sequenced in a study of shared clonotypes between healthy human individuals. Sequenced by immunoSEQ multiplex PCR; TCRdb stores in-frame clones only, minus some. In the table there are some 2,000,000 clones, just under 95% of which are singletons. Selected positively for CCR7 and CD45RO-negative, naive CD8 cells excluded terminally differentiated effector memory CD45RA+ cells. Sequencing was carried out using naive CD8+ T cells sorted from blood. These receptor sequences come from a young man in good health.

The chain couples TRBV4-3 to TRBJ2-7, with TRBD1 matching 9 bases. The germline V gene encodes CDR1 LGHNA and CDR2 YSLEER. The CDR3 totals 15 residues. After removal of 4 bases from V and 3 bases from J, the junction contained 7 bases not matched to a gene. The CDR3 protein is CASSLSGTGFYEQYF. In nucleotides, the CDR3 is TGCGCCAGCAGCCTATCCGGGACAGGGTTCTACGAGCAGTACTTC.

This clone is a singleton in its sample. This chain connects TRBV2 to TRBJ2-7, with D perhaps TRBD2 (6 bases). CDR1 SNHLY and CDR2 FYNNEI come from the germline V gene. V was trimmed by 4 bases and J by 6 bases, leaving 10 bases between them. The length of the CDR3 is 12 residues. CDR3 DNA: TGTGCCAGCAGTGGCTGGGAGGTCGAGCAGTACTTC. Protein sequence: CASSGWEVEQYF.

The J gene is TRBJ2-7, the V gene TRBV29-1; a weak D match, TRBD1 (6 bases). CDR3 length: 12 residues. The germline V gene has CDR1 SQVTM and CDR2 ANQGSEA. With 6 bases removed from V and 9 bases from J, the gap between germline ends came to 18 bases. The CDR3 sequence: CSVGEQGEGQYF. CDR3 coding DNA: TGCAGCGTCGGTGAACAGGGCGAAGGGCAGTACTTC.

The J gene is TRBJ1-1, the V gene TRBV9, with D maybe TRBD1 (6 bases). CDR3 size: 16 residues. The germline V and J ends were trimmed by 0 bases and 4 bases, with 16 bases remaining between them. CDR1 and CDR2 from the germline V gene are SGDLS and YYNGEE. The CDR3 sequence: CASSVEGGGVSTEAFF. For the CDR3, the DNA is TGTGCCAGCAGCGTAGAGGGGGGCGGTGTGAGCACTGAAGCTTTCTTT.

The CDR3 spells CASSWGVAGEPGELFF. The DNA of the CDR3 is TGTGCCAGCAGTTGGGGGGTGGCAGGGGAGCCCGGGGAGCTGTTTTTT. The J gene is TRBJ2-2, the V gene TRBV6-6; D might be TRBD1 or TRBD2, each matching 6 bases. This CDR3 contains 16 residues. Germline loops: CDR1 MNHNY, CDR2 SVGAGI (reference sequence). V was pared by 4 bases and J by 6 bases, with 18 bases between.

This clone was seen only once. This rearrangement joins TRBV19 to TRBJ2-7; no clear D. V was pared by 5 bases and J by 2 bases, with 10 bases between. Looked up from germline, CDR1 is LNHDA and CDR2 is SQIVND (reference sequence). The CDR3 has 13 residues. CDR3 in amino acids: CASSPQHTYEQYF. The CDR3 DNA reads as TGTGCCAGTAGTCCCCAACACACCTACGAGCAGTACTTC.

The rearrangement uses TRBV9 and TRBJ2-6, with a weak D call TRBD1 (6 bases). V lost 5 bases and J 1 base, leaving 7 bases between the germline ends. Germline assignment: CDR1 SGDLS and CDR2 YYNGEE. There are 14 residues in the CDR3. The CDR3: CASRQGSGANVLTF. The CDR3 region has the DNA TGTGCCAGCAGACAGGGTTCTGGGGCCAACGTCCTGACTTTC.

V usage is TRBV27 and J usage is TRBJ2-7; possible D gene TRBD2, 6 bases. From germline, CDR1 is MNHEY and CDR2 SMNVEV (reference sequence). Between the trimmed V and J ends, which lost 5 bases and 0 bases, there was a span of 17 bases. The CDR3 length is 16 residues. CDR3 DNA sequence: TGTGCCAGCAGTCCCTCAAGCGGGCCAAGCTCCTACGAGCAGTACTTC. Encoded protein: CASSPSSGPSSYEQYF.

V and J are TRBV10-3 and TRBJ2-7; D is unclear. V was clipped by 6 bases and J by 2 bases, with 5 bases between them. Germline V gives CDR1 ENHRY, CDR2 SYGVKD. The CDR3 has 11 amino acids. As DNA, the CDR3 is TGTGCCATCAGGGACCCCTACGAGCAGTACTTC. Amino acids: CAIRDPYEQYF.

This chain joins TRBV7-8 and TRBJ2-5; possibly TRBD1 or TRBD2 for D (5 bases each). The CDR3 is made up of 17 amino acids. The V end lost 5 bases, the J end lost 3 bases, and 22 bases lay between the germline ends. Germline CDR1 is SGHVS and CDR2 is FQNEAQ. The CDR3 region has the DNA TGTGCCAGCAGCGTGGCCGGGACCACCCCCTGGGAAGAGACCCAGTACTTC. Translating gives CASSVAGTTPWEETQYF. The whole variable domain, filled in from reference TRBV7-8 and TRBJ2-5, reads GAGVSQSPRYKVAKRGQDVALRCDPISGHVSLFWYQQALGQGPEFLTYFQNEAQLDKSGLPSDRFFAERPEGSVSTLKIQRTQQEDSAVYLCASSVAGTTPWEETQYFGPGTRLLVL.

The chain employs TRBV7-3 and TRBJ2-2; TRBD2 might be the D (5 bases). V was trimmed by 4 bases and J by 2 bases, leaving 11 bases between them. There are 15 residues in the CDR3. Germline CDR1 and CDR2: SGHTA and FQGTGA. The DNA for the CDR3 is TGTGCCAGCAGCTCATACGGGGTTAACACCGGGGAGCTGTTTTTT. Residues: CASSSYGVNTGELFF.

The chain uses TRBV11-2 and TRBJ2-2; D ambiguous. The CDR3 runs to 13 residues. From germline, CDR1 is SGHAT and CDR2 FQNNGV. Trimming removed 2 bases from V and 5 bases from J, with 6 bases in between. CDR3 DNA: TGTGCCAGCAGCTTATCGGCGACCGGGGAGCTGTTTTTT. Protein product: CASSLSATGELFF.

The V gene is TRBV5-1, the J gene TRBJ1-1, with TRBD1 as a possible D gene (5 bases). This CDR3 is built from 14 residues. Germline CDR1 SGHRS, CDR2 YFSETQ. The ends were cut back, 0 bases at V and 3 bases at J, with 9 bases in the middle. For the CDR3, the DNA is TGCGCCAGCAGCTTGGAGGCAGGGCACACTGAAGCTTTCTTT. It encodes CASSLEAGHTEAFF. The whole variable domain, filled in from reference TRBV5-1 and TRBJ1-1, reads KAGVTQTPRYLIKTRGQQVTLSCSPISGHRSVSWYQQTPGQGLQFLFEYFSETQRNKGNFPGRFSGRQFSNSRSEMNVSTLELGDSALYLCASSLEAGHTEAFFGQGTRLTVV.

The CDR3 sequence: CASSPWSGSYNEQFF. CDR3 DNA: TGTGCCAGCAGTCCCTGGAGCGGGAGTTACAATGAGCAGTTCTTC. This chain links TRBV27 with TRBJ2-1, with 8 nucleotides matching TRBD2. The germline V gene has CDR1 MNHEY and CDR2 SMNVEV (reference sequence). This CDR3 spans 15 amino acids. Trimming removed 5 bases from V and 4 bases from J; junction bases left unmatched: 7.

This clone showed up just a few times. CDR3 bases: TGTGCCTCCACTTATAGCAATCAGCCCCAGCATTTT. This gives the protein CASTYSNQPQHF. The chain has TRBV19 and TRBJ1-5; D not resolved. Looked up from germline, CDR1 is LNHDA and CDR2 is SQIVND (reference sequence). The V end was cut by 11 bases, the J end by 0 bases, with 8 bases between. This CDR3 region has 12 residues.

The chain couples TRBV4-3 to TRBJ1-1; D gene ambiguous. Trimming pared 0 bases from V and 8 bases from J, leaving 10 bases between. CDR1 LGHNA and CDR2 YSLEER come from the germline V gene. This CDR3 spans 13 amino acids. CDR3 sequence: CASSQDGRSEAFF. The CDR3, as DNA: TGCGCCAGCAGCCAAGATGGAAGGAGCGAAGCTTTCTTT.

This rearrangement joins TRBV27 to TRBJ2-5, with 9 bases that match TRBD2. In germline, CDR1 is MNHEY, CDR2 SMNVEV (reference sequence). V shed 0 bases, J shed 5 bases, and the junction held 10 bases outside the gene matches. The CDR3 spans 17 residues. The CDR3 loop is CASSLSGLALTGETQYF. As DNA, the CDR3 is TGTGCCAGCAGTTTATCGGGACTAGCTCTAACAGGGGAGACCCAGTACTTC.

As DNA, the CDR3 is TGCGCCAGCAGCCCATTGGACGGCCAGGAATCCTACGAGCAGTACTTC. Translation gives CASSPLDGQESYEQYF. The chain recombines TRBV5-1 with TRBJ2-7, with D uncertain. Trimming left V 4 bases short and J 1 base short, with 18 bases between. This CDR3 comprises 16 residues. Germline V gene data show CDR1 as SGHRS and CDR2 as YFSETQ.

Turning to this clone: Within the sample, other DNA sequences also encode this same CDR3. CDR3 in DNA: TGCGCCAGCAGCCAAGCGGGAAGGGGCTCCTACGAGCAGTACTTC. Translated: CASSQAGRGSYEQYF. The rearrangement links TRBV4-1 to TRBJ2-7, with D possibly called TRBD1 or TRBD2 (5 bases each). The CDR3 consists of 15 residues. Germline-derived CDR1 and CDR2 are MGHRA and YSYEKL. Trimming removed 1 base from V and 0 bases from J, with 10 bases in between.

The chain combines TRBV5-1 with TRBJ2-2, with 7 bases lining up with TRBD1. The CDR3 length is 15 residues. V shed 1 base and J 3 bases; nucleotides not matched to a gene: 3. Germline CDR1 is SGHRS and CDR2 is YFSETQ. In DNA, the CDR3 is TGCGCCAGCAGCTTGTATGGGACAGACACCGGGGAGCTGTTTTTT. Encoded protein: CASSLYGTDTGELFF.

This clone was seen a handful of times. V usage is TRBV7-2 and J usage is TRBJ2-7, with a tentative D call TRBD1 (6 bases). V was clipped by 5 bases and J by 3 bases, with 14 bases between them. Germline CDR1 is SGHTA and CDR2 is FQGNSA. This CDR3 has 14 residues. The CDR3 coding sequence is TGTGCCAGCAGCCCGGGACAAGTGGGCTACGAGCAGTACTTC. This sequence encodes CASSPGQVGYEQYF.

This chain connects TRBV9 to TRBJ2-1, with 14 bases identical to TRBD2. The CDR3 is 18 amino acids. J gave up 8 bases and V 3 bases, and 13 bases lay outside the gene matches. Germline lookup yields CDR1 SGDLS and CDR2 YYNGEE. CDR3 protein: CASSDPLLTSGGAYEQFF. The CDR3 region has the DNA TGTGCCAGCAGCGACCCCCTGCTGACTAGCGGGGGGGCCTATGAGCAGTTCTTC.

The CDR3 sequence: CAYDRVSEQFF. The CDR3, as DNA: TGTGCCTACGACAGGGTCTCTGAGCAGTTCTTC. The chain uses TRBV30 and TRBJ2-1; 7 bases agree with TRBD1. CDR3 size: 11 residues. The J segment lost 9 bases and the V segment lost 7 bases, leaving 6 bases of the junction unmatched. Germline values: CDR1 GTSNPN, CDR2 SVGIG (reference sequence).

To note about this clone: Within the sample, other DNA sequences also encode this same CDR3. The chain has TRBV5-6 and TRBJ2-1; a possible D gene is TRBD1 (6 bases). This CDR3 region has 11 residues. The germline V gene encodes CDR1 SGHDT and CDR2 YYEEEE. V lost 4 bases and J lost 10, with 9 bases in between. The CDR3 DNA follows: TGTGCCAGCAGCCCAGGGGACGAGCAGTTCTTC. It encodes CASSPGDEQFF.

The V call is TRBV11-1, the J call TRBJ2-1; 7 positions agree with TRBD2. This CDR3 contains 17 residues. V lost 5 bases, J lost 2 bases, and 12 bases stayed unmatched. The V gene's germline CDR1 is SGHAT and CDR2 FQDESV (reference sequence). The CDR3 protein is CASSLEVREGTYNEQFF. The CDR3 nucleotides are TGTGCCAGCAGCCTGGAGGTCAGGGAGGGCACCTACAATGAGCAGTTCTTC.

As concerns this clone: The sample holds other DNA sequences that translate to the same CDR3. J is TRBJ1-2 and V is TRBV9; D perhaps matches TRBD1 (6 bases). Trimming took 0 bases from V and 7 from J, leaving 13 bases between them. The germline V gene has CDR1 SGDLS and CDR2 YYNGEE. This CDR3 has 14 amino acids. The CDR3 is CASSVGQGLSGYTF. The CDR3 nucleotides read TGTGCCAGCAGCGTAGGGCAGGGGCTAAGTGGCTACACCTTC. The entire variable domain, with the rest obtained from reference TRBV9 and TRBJ1-2, is as follows: DSGVTQTPKHLITATGQRVTLRCSPRSGDLSVYWYQQSLDQGLQFLIQYYNGEERAKGNILERFSAQQFPDLHSELNLSSLELGDSALYFCASSVGQGLSGYTFGSGTRLTVV.

The V and J genes are TRBV7-9 and TRBJ2-1, with a tentative D call TRBD1 (6 bases). Germline CDR1 SEHNR, CDR2 FQNEAQ (reference sequence). Deletions cut 1 base from V and 6 bases from J, with 16 bases between. CDR3 size: 16 residues. The CDR3 DNA follows: TGTGCCAGCAGCTTAGGATCACAGGGATTGTTCAATGAGCAGTTCTTC. It encodes CASSLGSQGLFNEQFF.

J is TRBJ1-2 and V is TRBV7-9, with 12 bases matching TRBD1. V trimming: 5 bases; J trimming: 8 bases; junction bases outside the gene matches: 12. Germline assignment: CDR1 SEHNR and CDR2 FQNEAQ (reference sequence). CDR3 length equals 16 residues. CDR3 in DNA: TGTGCCAGCAGCCCTCCGGGACAGGGGGCGGAAGGGGGCTACACCTTC. The encoded protein is CASSPPGQGAEGGYTF.

This chain joins TRBV4-1 and TRBJ1-1, with a tentative D call TRBD1 (5 bases). V lost 0 bases to trimming and J lost 2 bases, with 13 bases between them. The CDR3 consists of 16 residues. Germline V CDR1 and CDR2: MGHRA, YSYEKL. CDR3 amino acids: CASSQDGTGTNTEAFF. The CDR3 DNA reads TGCGCCAGCAGCCAAGATGGGACCGGGACTAACACTGAAGCTTTCTTT.